The clone carrying this T cell receptor beta chain was seen at least ten times. What it binds is not known. This entry comes from a study of T-cell reconstitution after alpha-beta-depleted transplantation in children. Study results and limitations: Elevated TCRbeta diversity at day 60 was traced, in some patients, to surviving recipient T cells and thymic progenitors. At around two months after transplant, the alpha-beta T cells were reportedly derived from several hundred expanded clones that came from non-depleted graft cells. When one year had passed after transplant, most T-cell counts and diversity came from newly produced T cells.

This sample's TCRbeta library carried unique molecular identifier barcodes. TCRdb re-called the PCR reads with MiXCR, one entry per CDR3 protein. The table records about a million distinct CDR3 sequences, about 29% of them present only once. V was cut by 6 bases and J by 0 bases, with 10 bases left in between. Germline assignment: CDR1 MDHEN and CDR2 SYDVKM. The CDR3 length is 14 residues. The chain joins TRBV28 to TRBJ2-3; tentatively, D is TRBD1 (5 bases). The TCR was taken from a boy in the first two years of life who had a stem cell transplant for SCID, so the T cells may come from the graft donor. Sequenced material: PBMCs, mostly from graft donor cells, taken 360 days after TCRalphabeta/CD19-depleted stem cell transplant. The CDR3 protein is CASSYDRSTDTQYF. In DNA form, the CDR3 reads TGTGCCAGCAGCTATGACAGAAGCACAGATACGCAGTATTTT.